This T cell receptor (beta chain) derives from a study of cytomegalovirus exposure and HLA in healthy donors. The CDR3 runs to 16 residues. From germline, CDR1 is SGDLS and CDR2 YYNGEE. Trimming left V 4 bases short and J 4 bases short, with 20 bases between. PCR involved 60 Vbeta and 13 Jbeta primers. Only in-frame clones appear in the TCRdb table, and some are missing; sequencing was by immunoSEQ multiplex PCR. Of around 180,000 clones in the sample, 75% to 90% were seen once. Sequencing was done on a sample of PBMCs. This TCR was sampled from a man aged 30 to 39 in good health and CMV-seropositive. The chain employs TRBV9 and TRBJ1-2, with D perhaps matching TRBD1 (6 bases). The CDR3 sequence: CASSPSYGQLAYGYTF. CDR3 DNA sequence: TGTGCCAGCAGCCCCTCCTATGGACAGCTTGCCTATGGCTACACCTTC.